This T cell receptor (beta chain) was observed in a study of T-cell memory formation after mild COVID-19. This clonotype was seen a handful of times. TCRdb passed the 5' RACE reads through MiXCR, listing each CDR3 protein once. The sample lists 250,000 or so distinct CDR3 sequences, roughly 9.4% occurring once. The V gene end was trimmed by 5 bases and the J gene end by 6 bases; junction bases not matched to a gene: 8. The CDR3 consists of 15 residues. Germline V gene data show CDR1 as SGHRS and CDR2 as YFSETQ. The specimen sequenced was PBMCs or a T cell subset sorted from them (not recorded which). The chain recombines TRBV5-1 with TRBJ1-2; 12 positions agree with TRBD1. This TCR was sampled from a man between 18 and 29 years old who had mild COVID-19 (a few samples of this study predate the infection). Cell type and time point are not known. Here the CDR3 reads CASSSPGQGADGYTF. CDR3 nucleotides: TGCGCCAGCAGTTCTCCGGGACAGGGGGCCGATGGCTACACCTTC.